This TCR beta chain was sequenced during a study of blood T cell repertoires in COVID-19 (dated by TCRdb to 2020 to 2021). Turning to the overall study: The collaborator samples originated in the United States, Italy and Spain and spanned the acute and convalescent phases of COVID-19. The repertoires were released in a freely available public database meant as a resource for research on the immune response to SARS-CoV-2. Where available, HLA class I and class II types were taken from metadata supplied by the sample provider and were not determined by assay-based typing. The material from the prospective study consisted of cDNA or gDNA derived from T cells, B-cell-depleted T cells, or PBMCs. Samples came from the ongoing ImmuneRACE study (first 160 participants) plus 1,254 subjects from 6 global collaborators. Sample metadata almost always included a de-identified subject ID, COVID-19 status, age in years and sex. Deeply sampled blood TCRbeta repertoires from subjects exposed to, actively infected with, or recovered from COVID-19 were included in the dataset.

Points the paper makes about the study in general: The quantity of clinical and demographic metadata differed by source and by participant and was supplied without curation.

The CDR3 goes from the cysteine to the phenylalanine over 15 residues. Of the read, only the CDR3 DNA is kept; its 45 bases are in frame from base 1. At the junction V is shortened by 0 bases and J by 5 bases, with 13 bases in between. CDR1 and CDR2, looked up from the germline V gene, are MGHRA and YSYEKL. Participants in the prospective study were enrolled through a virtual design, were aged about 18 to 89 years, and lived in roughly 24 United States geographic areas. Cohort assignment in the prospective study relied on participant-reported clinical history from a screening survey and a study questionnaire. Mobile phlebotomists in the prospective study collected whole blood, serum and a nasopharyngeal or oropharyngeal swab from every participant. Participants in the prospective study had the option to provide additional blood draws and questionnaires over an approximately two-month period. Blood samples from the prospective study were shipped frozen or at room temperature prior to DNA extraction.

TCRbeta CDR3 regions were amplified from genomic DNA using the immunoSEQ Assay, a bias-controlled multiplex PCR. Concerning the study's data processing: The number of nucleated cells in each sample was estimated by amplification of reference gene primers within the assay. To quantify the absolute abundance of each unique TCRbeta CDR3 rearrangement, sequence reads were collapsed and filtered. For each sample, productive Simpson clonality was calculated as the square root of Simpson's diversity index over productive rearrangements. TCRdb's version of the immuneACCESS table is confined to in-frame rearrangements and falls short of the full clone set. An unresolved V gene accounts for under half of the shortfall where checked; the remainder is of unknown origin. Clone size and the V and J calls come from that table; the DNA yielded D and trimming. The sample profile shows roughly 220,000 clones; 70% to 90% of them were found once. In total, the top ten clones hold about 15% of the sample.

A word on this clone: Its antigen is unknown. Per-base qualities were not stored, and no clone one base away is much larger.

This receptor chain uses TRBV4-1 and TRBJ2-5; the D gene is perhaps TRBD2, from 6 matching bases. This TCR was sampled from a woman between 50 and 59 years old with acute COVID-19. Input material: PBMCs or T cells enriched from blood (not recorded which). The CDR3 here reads CASSQDQGLWETQYF. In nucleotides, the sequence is TGCGCCAGCAGCCAAGATCAGGGACTTTGGGAGACCCAGTACTTC.